One sample yielded the 31 T cell receptor beta chains listed below, sequenced in a study of shared clonotypes between healthy human individuals. The data were produced by immunoSEQ multiplex PCR, yet TCRdb's version contains in-frame clones alone and is incomplete. Here the sample spans about 800,000 clones, roughly 96% being singletons. The naive CD8 population came from CD45RO-negative cells selected for CCR7, without terminally differentiated effector memory CD45RA+ cells. Sequencing was performed on naive CD8+ T cells sorted from blood. The source is a man aged 30-40 years in good health.

The chain carries TRBV7-9 and TRBJ1-2; TRBD1 is a possible D gene (6 bases). Trimming stripped 1 base from V and 4 bases from J, with 16 bases between. The CDR3 is made up of 16 amino acids. CDR1 is SEHNR and CDR2 is FQNEAQ in the germline V gene (reference sequence). Here the CDR3 reads CASSLDFRDTTYGYTF. The CDR3 DNA is TGTGCCAGCAGCTTAGATTTTCGGGACACAACCTATGGCTACACCTTC.

This clone has just a few counts. The genes are TRBV7-2 and TRBJ1-2; a possible D gene is TRBD1 (6 bases). There are 14 residues in the CDR3. Deletions cut 4 bases from V and 6 bases from J, with 15 bases between. CDR1 is SGHTA, CDR2 FQGNSA, per germline. The CDR3 region has the DNA TGTGCCAGCAGCTCACCAGGGGAGGAGGATGGCTACACCTTC. Its translation is CASSSPGEEDGYTF.

This clone has just one count. The rearrangement links TRBV28 to TRBJ2-7; possible D gene TRBD2, 5 bases. This CDR3 has 14 residues. Germline V gene lookup returns CDR1 MDHEN and CDR2 SYDVKM. V dropped 5 bases and J dropped 5 bases, with 16 bases sitting between them. The CDR3 sequence is CASSKDPMRDEQYF. In DNA form, the CDR3 reads TGTGCCAGCAGTAAGGACCCAATGAGGGACGAGCAGTACTTC.

The chain uses TRBV2 and TRBJ2-3; D call uncertain. Between the trimmed V and J ends, which lost 4 bases and 4 bases, there was a span of 15 bases. Germline V gives CDR1 SNHLY, CDR2 FYNNEI. CDR3 length: 15 residues. Here the CDR3 DNA reads TGTGCCAGCAGTGGGACGGGTCGTTTTCCAGATACGCAGTATTTT. It codes for CASSGTGRFPDTQYF. Using reference TRBV2 and TRBJ2-3 for the parts outside the CDR3, the full variable domain is EPEVTQTPSHQVTQMGQEVILRCVPISNHLYFYWYRQILGQKVEFLVSFYNNEISEKSEIFDDQFSVERPDGSNFTLKIRSTKLEDSAMYFCASSGTGRFPDTQYFGPGTRLTVL.

The chain recombines TRBV7-9 with TRBJ2-5, with 8 nucleotides matching TRBD1. The V and J ends lost 8 bases and 4 bases, in that order; junction bases with no gene match: 6. This CDR3 comprises 13 residues. Germline-derived CDR1 and CDR2 are SEHNR and FQNEAQ (reference sequence). The CDR3 sequence: CASLGQGRETQYF. As DNA, the CDR3 is TGTGCCAGCCTCGGACAGGGCCGAGAGACCCAGTACTTC.

V is TRBV7-9 and J is TRBJ2-5; 7 bases agree with TRBD1. Unmatched junction bases numbered 4, after V lost 6 bases and J lost 3 bases. Per germline, CDR1 SEHNR and CDR2 FQNEAQ (reference sequence). The CDR3 covers 13 residues. CDR3 region: CASSSGTEETQYF. CDR3 sequence (DNA): TGTGCCAGCAGTTCCGGGACAGAAGAGACCCAGTACTTC.

The chain couples TRBV6-1 to TRBJ2-1; D is possibly TRBD1 (5 bases). The CDR3 loop spans 14 amino acids. CDR1 is MNHNS and CDR2 is SASEGT in the germline V gene. Between the trimmed V and J ends, which lost 7 bases and 6 bases, there was a span of 16 bases. CDR3 sequence (DNA): TGTGCCAGCATCCCCGACAGAACCCGCAATGAGCAGTTCTTC. This sequence encodes CASIPDRTRNEQFF.

This chain links TRBV30 with TRBJ2-3; the D gene is possibly TRBD2 (5 bases). Trimming stripped 0 bases from V and 2 bases from J, with 12 bases between. CDR1 GTSNPN and CDR2 SVGIG come from the germline V gene (reference sequence). The CDR3 extends over 15 amino acids. CDR3 DNA: TGTGCCTGGAGTGTAGGACTTGGTTCCACAGATACGCAGTATTTT. Translating it yields CAWSVGLGSTDTQYF. Using reference TRBV30 and TRBJ2-3 for the parts outside the CDR3, the full variable domain is SQTIHQWPATLVQPVGSPLSLECTVEGTSNPNLYWYRQAAGRGLQLLFYSVGIGQISSEVPQNLSASRPQDRQFILSSKKLLLSDSGFYLCAWSVGLGSTDTQYFGPGTRLTVL.

The chain joins TRBV28 to TRBJ1-2; no clear D. Germline CDR1 MDHEN, CDR2 SYDVKM. CDR3 size: 14 residues. Trimming pared 7 bases from V and 4 bases from J, leaving 16 bases between. The CDR3 sequence: CASNPHPGSYGYTF. Written as DNA, the CDR3 is TGTGCCAGCAACCCTCATCCGGGCAGCTATGGCTACACCTTC.

This chain connects TRBV14 to TRBJ2-1, with 11 nucleotides matching TRBD2. The CDR3 has 17 amino acids. The J segment lost 5 bases and the V segment lost 4 bases, leaving 10 bases of the junction unmatched. The V gene's germline CDR1 is SGHDN and CDR2 FVKESK. CDR3 sequence (DNA): TGTGCCAGCAGCCCCCTCCCACTAGCGGGAGTTAACAATGAGCAGTTCTTC. The encoded protein is CASSPLPLAGVNNEQFF.

The chain carries TRBV7-9 and TRBJ2-7, with D perhaps matching TRBD1 (6 bases). This CDR3 region has 15 residues. Germline assignment: CDR1 SEHNR and CDR2 FQNEAQ (reference sequence). V was shortened by 5 bases and J by 3 bases, with 17 bases between the two germline ends. The CDR3 DNA follows: TGTGCCAGCAGCAATAGGGGCAGGGGATTCTACGAGCAGTACTTC. Protein sequence: CASSNRGRGFYEQYF.

This chain connects TRBV27 to TRBJ2-2; D perhaps matches TRBD1 (5 bases). The CDR3 covers 17 residues. The germline gives CDR1 MNHEY, CDR2 SMNVEV (reference sequence). The ends were cut back, 1 base at V and 1 base at J, with 13 bases in the middle. CDR3 nucleotides: TGTGCCAGCAGTTTATTTCATACAGGCGAGAACACCGGGGAGCTGTTTTTT. This codes for CASSLFHTGENTGELFF.

This clone has just one count. The chain joins TRBV12-5 to TRBJ2-4; either TRBD1 or TRBD2 may supply D (7 bases each). V lost 2 bases to trimming and J lost 0 bases, with 26 bases between them. The germline V gene encodes CDR1 LGHNT and CDR2 FRNRAP. CDR3 length: 21 amino acids. CDR3 sequence: CASGLPTGGRGLRLAKNIQYF. DNA for the CDR3: TGTGCTAGTGGTTTGCCGACGGGAGGTAGGGGGCTCAGATTAGCCAAAAACATTCAGTACTTC. Complete variable domain (other parts from reference TRBV12-5 and TRBJ2-4): DARVTQTPRHKVTEMGQEVTMRCQPILGHNTVFWYRQTMMQGLELLAYFRNRAPLDDSGMPKDRFSAEMPDATLATLKIQPSEPRDSAVYFCASGLPTGGRGLRLAKNIQYFGAGTRLSVL.

This clone was detected a few times. The chain has TRBV30 and TRBJ2-5, with 12 bases fitting TRBD2. The ends lost 0 bases at V and 1 base at J; junction bases unmatched: 9. The CDR3 covers 18 residues. Germline CDR1 GTSNPN, CDR2 SVGIG (reference sequence). In DNA form, the CDR3 reads TGTGCCTGGAGTGTAGTTCTAGCGGGAGGGCAGAGCCAAGAGACCCAGTACTTC. This translates into CAWSVVLAGGQSQETQYF.

The gene calls are TRBV2 and TRBJ2-3, with 10 nucleotides matching TRBD2. V trimming: 7 bases; J trimming: 2 bases; junction bases outside the gene matches: 9. Germline loops: CDR1 SNHLY, CDR2 FYNNEI. This CDR3 contains 16 residues. The CDR3 DNA is TGTGCCAGCAACTGGAGACTAGCGGGTATCACAGATACGCAGTATTTT. This sequence encodes CASNWRLAGITDTQYF.

The rearrangement uses TRBV7-8 and TRBJ2-7; D is possibly TRBD1 (6 bases). Between the trimmed V and J ends, which lost 4 bases and 2 bases, there was a span of 12 bases. Germline loops: CDR1 SGHVS, CDR2 FQNEAQ. The CDR3 consists of 14 residues. In nucleotides, the CDR3 is TGTGCCAGCAGCTCCCCCACAGGGACCTACGAGCAGTACTTC. Encoded protein: CASSSPTGTYEQYF. The whole variable domain, remainder taken from reference TRBV7-8 and TRBJ2-7, is GAGVSQSPRYKVAKRGQDVALRCDPISGHVSLFWYQQALGQGPEFLTYFQNEAQLDKSGLPSDRFFAERPEGSVSTLKIQRTQQEDSAVYLCASSSPTGTYEQYFGPGTRLTVT.

The CDR3 here is CASSLSILGQPQHF. The CDR3 nucleotides read TGTGCCAGCAGTTTATCGATTCTCGGTCAGCCCCAGCATTTT. The chain combines TRBV27 with TRBJ1-5; D not resolved. CDR1 and CDR2 (germline): MNHEY, SMNVEV (reference sequence). CDR3 size: 14 residues. The germline V and J ends were trimmed by 0 bases and 6 bases, with 9 bases remaining between them.

This clone has just one count. The CDR3: CAWREGIWGTEAFF. DNA of the CDR3: TGTGCCTGGAGGGAGGGGATCTGGGGCACTGAAGCTTTCTTT. This chain joins TRBV30 and TRBJ1-1, with D possibly being TRBD1 (5 bases). The ends were cut back, 3 bases at V and 4 bases at J, with 15 bases in the middle. Germline V lookup: CDR1 GTSNPN, CDR2 SVGIG (reference sequence). The CDR3 consists of 14 residues. Filled out from reference TRBV30 and TRBJ1-1, the complete variable domain reads SQTIHQWPATLVQPVGSPLSLECTVEGTSNPNLYWYRQAAGRGLQLLFYSVGIGQISSEVPQNLSASRPQDRQFILSSKKLLLSDSGFYLCAWREGIWGTEAFFGQGTRLTVV.

This clone was seen only once. The rearrangement joins TRBV5-1 to TRBJ2-3; TRBD2 matches 13 bases. Trimming took 0 bases from V and 4 from J; bases not matched to a gene: 11. Germline V gene data show CDR1 as SGHRS and CDR2 as YFSETQ. The CDR3 runs 19 residues. CDR3 loop: CASSLAGTSGRAPSDTQYF. DNA of the CDR3: TGCGCCAGCAGCTTGGCGGGAACTAGCGGGAGGGCCCCCTCAGATACGCAGTATTTT.

The V and J genes are TRBV30 and TRBJ2-1, with TRBD2 matching 7 bases. CDR3 size: 9 residues. Unmatched junction bases numbered 7, after V lost 7 bases and J lost 16 bases. Germline CDR1 and CDR2: GTSNPN and SVGIG (reference sequence). The CDR3 DNA sequence: TGTGCCTTGGGGGGGACGGTCTTCTTC. This sequence encodes CALGGTVFF.

The chain links TRBV11-2 to TRBJ2-3, with 12 bases matching TRBD2. The V gene's germline CDR1 is SGHAT and CDR2 FQNNGV. V gave up 5 bases and J gave up 4 bases; unmatched junction bases: 16. The CDR3 has 19 residues. CDR3 bases: TGTGCCAGCAGCGGGGGGGCTAGCGGGAGGGCCGACACCCCAGATACGCAGTATTTT. Translation gives CASSGGASGRADTPDTQYF.

This clone was recorded once. V gene TRBV28 combines with J gene TRBJ1-5; TRBD1 matches at 9 bases. Germline V lookup: CDR1 MDHEN, CDR2 SYDVKM. This CDR3 has 13 amino acids. Germline trimming cut 11 bases from V and 7 bases from J; bases unmatched to any gene: 9. The CDR3 here is CAGGQGTGQPQHF. The CDR3, as DNA: TGTGCCGGTGGACAGGGGACCGGACAGCCCCAGCATTTT.

The gene calls are TRBV6-1 and TRBJ2-1; D may be TRBD1 (5 bases). Germline V CDR1 and CDR2: MNHNS, SASEGT. The CDR3 is made up of 15 amino acids. V lost 1 base and J lost 5, with 12 bases in between. The CDR3 spells CASSEVSRVDNEQFF. The DNA of the CDR3 is TGTGCCAGCAGTGAAGTTTCCAGGGTTGACAATGAGCAGTTCTTC.

V and J are TRBV7-9 and TRBJ2-7, with TRBD1 as a possible D gene (6 bases). Trimming cost V 5 bases and J 4 bases, with 15 bases left between them. From germline, CDR1 is SEHNR and CDR2 FQNEAQ (reference sequence). This CDR3 spans 14 amino acids. The CDR3 protein is CASSRTGHLYEQYF. The CDR3 DNA sequence: TGTGCCAGCAGCCGCACGGGACACCTATACGAGCAGTACTTC. Supplemented by reference TRBV7-9 and TRBJ2-7, the full variable domain reads DTGVSQNPRHKITKRGQNVTFRCDPISEHNRLYWYRQTLGQGPEFLTYFQNEAQLEKSRLLSDRFSAERPKGSFSTLEIQRTEQGDSAMYLCASSRTGHLYEQYFGPGTRLTVT.

This sequence joins TRBV5-4 and TRBJ2-7; D is undetermined. Germline CDR1 SGHNT, CDR2 YYREEE (reference sequence). V was cut by 4 bases and J by 2 bases, with 10 bases left in between. The CDR3 extends over 13 amino acids. The CDR3 is CASSPNSPYEQYF. The CDR3 DNA is TGTGCCAGCAGCCCTAATAGTCCCTACGAGCAGTACTTC.

This clone was recorded once. The V call is TRBV29-1, the J call TRBJ2-1; the D gene is possibly TRBD1 (6 bases). V shed 4 bases and J shed 8 bases, with 9 bases lying between them. Germline-derived CDR1 and CDR2 are SQVTM and ANQGSEA. The CDR3 loop spans 11 amino acids. This CDR3 reads CSVGGGHEQFF. As DNA, the CDR3 is TGCAGCGTTGGAGGGGGTCATGAGCAGTTCTTC.

The CDR3 loop is CASSPSNRNEQFF. The CDR3 DNA is TGTGCCAGCAGCCCGAGTAACCGCAATGAGCAGTTCTTC. This rearrangement joins TRBV5-4 to TRBJ2-1; no definite D call. Per the germline V gene, CDR1 is SGHNT and CDR2 is YYREEE (reference sequence). V shed 4 bases and J shed 6 bases, with 11 bases lying between them. The CDR3 has 13 amino acids. Full variable domain (rest looked up from reference TRBV5-4 and TRBJ2-1): ETGVTQSPTHLIKTRGQQVTLRCSSQSGHNTVSWYQQALGQGPQFIFQYYREEENGRGNFPPRFSGLQFPNYSSELNVNALELDDSALYLCASSPSNRNEQFFGPGTRLTVL.

As for this clone: Other DNA sequences in this specimen translate into the identical CDR3. V and J are TRBV9 and TRBJ2-7; D ambiguous. V lost 0 bases to trimming and J lost 1 base, with 5 bases between them. This CDR3 has 13 amino acids. Germline values: CDR1 SGDLS, CDR2 YYNGEE. Written as DNA, the CDR3 is TGTGCCAGCAGCGTAGGGGTTTCCTACGAGCAGTACTTC. This encodes CASSVGVSYEQYF.

This chain uses TRBV7-2 with TRBJ2-7, with TRBD2 matching over 7 bases. This CDR3 spans 18 amino acids. The germline V gene encodes CDR1 SGHTA and CDR2 FQGNSA. The V gene end was trimmed by 3 bases and the J gene end by 2 bases; junction bases not matched to a gene: 16. The CDR3 DNA reads as TGTGCCAGCAGCTTCCCCTCAGGTTGGGGTGCGGGAGCCTACGAGCAGTACTTC. Residues: CASSFPSGWGAGAYEQYF.

The chain uses TRBV7-6 and TRBJ2-2; D uncertain. The V gene's germline CDR1 is SGHVS and CDR2 FNYEAQ. The V end was cut by 5 bases, the J end by 1 base, with 17 bases between. This CDR3 contains 17 residues. The DNA of the CDR3 is TGTGCCAGCAGCAAGACGTCCGGGTTGCGGAACACCGGGGAGCTGTTTTTT. It yields the protein CASSKTSGLRNTGELFF.

This chain links TRBV28 with TRBJ1-3; TRBD1 might be the D (6 bases). Germline CDR1 is MDHEN and CDR2 is SYDVKM. CDR3 length equals 14 residues. Trimming stripped 7 bases from V and 0 bases from J, with 10 bases between. CDR3 sequence: CASTTGFSGNTIYF. In DNA, the CDR3 is TGTGCCAGCACCACAGGGTTCTCTGGAAACACCATATATTTT.